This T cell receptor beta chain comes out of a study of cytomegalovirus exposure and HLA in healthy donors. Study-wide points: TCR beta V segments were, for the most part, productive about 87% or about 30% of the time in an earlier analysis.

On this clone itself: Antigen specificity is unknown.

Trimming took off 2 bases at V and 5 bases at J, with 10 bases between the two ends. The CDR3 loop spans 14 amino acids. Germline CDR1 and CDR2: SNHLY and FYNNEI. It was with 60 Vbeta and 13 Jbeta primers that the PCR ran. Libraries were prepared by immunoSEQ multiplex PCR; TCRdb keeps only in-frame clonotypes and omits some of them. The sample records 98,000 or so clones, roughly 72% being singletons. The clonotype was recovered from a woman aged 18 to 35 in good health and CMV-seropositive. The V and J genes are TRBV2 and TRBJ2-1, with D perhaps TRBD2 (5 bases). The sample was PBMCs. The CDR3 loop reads CASSESGTNNEQFF. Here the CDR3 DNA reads TGTGCCAGCAGTGAAAGCGGAACCAACAATGAGCAGTTCTTC.